The 17 T cell receptor beta chains in this list originate from one sample, sequenced in a study of blood T cell repertoires in COVID-19. Clones were sequenced by immunoSEQ multiplex PCR, and TCRdb holds only the in-frame ones, with some missing. The sample yields 55,000 to 90,000 clones, more than 85% seen once. The sequenced sample was peripheral blood. The receptors here all came from a human donor with active COVID-19. The donor label of this sample is uncertain.

V is TRBV4-2 and J is TRBJ2-2; D gene uncertain. Germline V gene sequence: CDR1 LGHNA, CDR2 YNFKEQ. V gave up 4 bases and J gave up 6 bases, with 18 bases separating them. This CDR3 is 16 amino acids long. The CDR3 region is CASSLARPDSAGELFF. In DNA form, the CDR3 reads TGTGCCAGCAGCCTCGCACGCCCTGACTCCGCCGGGGAGCTGTTTTTT.

The genes are TRBV6-5 and TRBJ2-7; 7 nucleotides line up with TRBD2. V was pared by 6 bases and J by 0 bases, with 8 bases of the junction left unmatched. Germline-derived CDR1 and CDR2 are MNHEY and SVGAGI. The CDR3 has 15 amino acids. CDR3 residues: CASSRERDPSYEQYF. In DNA form, the CDR3 reads TGTGCCAGCAGCCGGGAGCGGGATCCCTCCTACGAGCAGTACTTC.

The genes are TRBV11-3 and TRBJ1-1; 11 nucleotides line up with TRBD1. The CDR3 totals 14 residues. CDR1 is SGHNT and CDR2 is YENEEA in the germline V gene. V gave up 3 bases and J gave up 10 bases; unmatched junction bases: 7. CDR3: CASSFGPGTGGAFF. The DNA for the CDR3 is TGTGCCAGCAGCTTCGGCCCCGGGACAGGGGGAGCTTTCTTT. The whole variable domain, remainder taken from reference TRBV11-3 and TRBJ1-1, is EAGVVQSPRYKIIEKKQPVAFWCNPISGHNTLYWYLQNLGQGPELLIRYENEEAVDDSQLPKDRFSAERLKGVDSTLKIQPAELGDSAVYLCASSFGPGTGGAFFGQGTRLTVV.

V usage is TRBV28 and J usage is TRBJ1-3; possibly TRBD1 for D (5 bases). Trimming left V 5 bases short and J 2 bases short, with 10 bases between. The CDR3 has 14 amino acids. CDR1 and CDR2 (germline): MDHEN, SYDVKM. The CDR3, as DNA: TGTGCCAGCAGTCAGACAGATACTGGAAACACCATATATTTT. Its translation: CASSQTDTGNTIYF.

V and J are TRBV6-5 and TRBJ1-4; D possibly corresponds to TRBD1 (6 bases). Germline values: CDR1 MNHEY, CDR2 SVGAGI. There are 14 residues in the CDR3. The V end was cut by 7 bases, the J end by 8 bases, with 17 bases between. In DNA form, the CDR3 reads TGTGCCAGCATTATGGGATGGGGGCAGGAAAAACTGTTTTTT. It yields the protein CASIMGWGQEKLFF.

CDR3 DNA sequence: TGCGCCAGCAGCCAATGGGGACAGGAGTCCTACGAGCAGTACTTC. It specifies CASSQWGQESYEQYF. This chain uses TRBV4-3 with TRBJ2-7; TRBD1 aligns across 8 bases. With 2 bases clipped from V and 1 base from J, the junction kept 4 bases outside the gene matches. Germline CDR1 and CDR2: LGHNA and YSLEER. This CDR3 spans 15 amino acids.

The count of this clone is one. The chain is built from TRBV29-1 and TRBJ2-1, with TRBD1 identical over 9 bases. V shed 0 bases, J shed 10 bases, and the junction held 13 bases outside the gene matches. This CDR3 comprises 16 residues. Germline CDR1 is SQVTM and CDR2 is ANQGSEA. The CDR3 here is CSVEDLGTGHIGEQFF. The DNA for the CDR3 is TGCAGCGTTGAAGATCTGGGGACAGGGCATATTGGGGAGCAGTTCTTC.

The chain couples TRBV6-4 to TRBJ2-7; no definite D call. Trimming took off 3 bases at V and 7 bases at J, with 4 bases between the two ends. The CDR3 totals 10 residues. Germline CDR1 MRHNA, CDR2 SNTAGT. The CDR3 here is CASSETEQYF. In nucleotides, the CDR3 is TGTGCCAGCAGTGAGACAGAGCAGTACTTC.

This clone is termed medium-sized. The chain combines TRBV19 with TRBJ1-5; D is possibly TRBD1 (5 bases). The CDR3 spans 16 residues. Germline V CDR1 and CDR2: LNHDA, SQIVND (reference sequence). V lost 10 bases to trimming and J lost 0 bases, with 19 bases between them. CDR3 sequence reads: CATTPLGGVSNQPQHF. DNA of the CDR3: TGTGCCACGACCCCACTGGGGGGGGTTAGCAATCAGCCCCAGCATTTT.

The rearrangement links TRBV9 to TRBJ2-5; 8 positions match TRBD2. The CDR3 is made up of 16 amino acids. Germline CDR1 reads SGDLS; CDR2 reads YYNGEE. The V gene end was trimmed by 0 bases and the J gene end by 1 base; junction bases not matched to a gene: 5. The CDR3 loop is CASSVASGSPQETQYF. CDR3 in DNA: TGTGCCAGCAGCGTAGCCAGCGGGAGTCCCCAAGAGACCCAGTACTTC.

There are a few counts of this clone. The chain has TRBV6-1 and TRBJ1-3, with D uncertain. The CDR3 loop spans 14 amino acids. The germline CDR1 and CDR2 sequences are MNHNS and SASEGT. V was clipped by 3 bases and J by 0 bases, with 6 bases between them. The CDR3 is CASSDPVSGNTIYF. In DNA form, the CDR3 reads TGTGCCAGCAGTGACCCCGTCTCTGGAAACACCATATATTTT.

The V and J genes are TRBV5-1 and TRBJ1-2; 7 bases agree with TRBD1. This CDR3 comprises 15 residues. Germline assignment: CDR1 SGHRS and CDR2 YFSETQ. V gave up 4 bases and J gave up 2 bases; unmatched junction bases: 8. CDR3 nucleotides: TGCGCCAGCAGCCTCGGGACAGTGATGAACTATGGCTACACCTTC. This sequence encodes CASSLGTVMNYGYTF.

The chain carries TRBV6-2 or TRBV6-3 and TRBJ1-2; D ambiguous. This CDR3 is built from 12 residues. Deletions cut 2 bases from V and 5 bases from J, with 6 bases between. Germline CDR1 and CDR2: MNHEY and SVGEGT. CDR3 nucleotide sequence: TGTGCCAGCAGTTACGGGCAGTATGGCTACACCTTC. It yields the protein CASSYGQYGYTF.

This chain's CDR3 is CASSPDTNYGYTF. CDR3 bases: TGTGCCAGCAGCCCCGACACTAACTATGGCTACACCTTC. This chain connects TRBV7-2 to TRBJ1-2; no reliable D call. Trimming stripped 5 bases from V and 0 bases from J, with 7 bases between. The CDR3 runs 13 residues. Germline V gene data show CDR1 as SGHTA and CDR2 as FQGNSA.

The V call is TRBV28, the J call TRBJ2-7; D gene uncertain. The CDR3 is 11 amino acids. Trimming took off 3 bases at V and 6 bases at J, with 6 bases between the two ends. Per the germline V gene, CDR1 is MDHEN and CDR2 is SYDVKM. CDR3 DNA: TGTGCCAGCAGTTTTAGCTTCGAGCAGTACTTC. The encoded protein is CASSFSFEQYF.

The chain couples TRBV18 to TRBJ1-3; perhaps TRBD1 as D (5 bases). With 6 bases removed from V and 1 base from J, the gap between germline ends came to 10 bases. Germline V gives CDR1 KGHSH, CDR2 LQKENI. The CDR3 covers 14 residues. Written as DNA, the CDR3 is TGTGCCAGCTCCCAGGGTCGTTCTGGAAACACCATATATTTT. Its protein product is CASSQGRSGNTIYF.

The rearrangement joins TRBV10-3 to TRBJ2-1; TRBD1 aligns across 8 bases. J was trimmed by 0 bases and V by 11 bases; bases with no gene match: 9. CDR3 length: 15 amino acids. Germline lookup yields CDR1 ENHRY and CDR2 SYGVKD. CDR3 bases: TGTGCCGCCGTGGGACAGGCGAGCTCCTACAATGAGCAGTTCTTC. Residues: CAAVGQASSYNEQFF.